Listed here is a single TCR beta chain. Its matching antigen is unknown. The sample comes from a study of T cells after yellow fever vaccination. Study-level background: With SMART-Seq v4 Ultra Low Input, the fractions containing low cell numbers were prepared. Findings and caveats of the study: Primary-vaccination clones mostly resurfaced post-booster (about 95% CD4, approximately 87% CD8).

In TCRdb, the 5' RACE reads were re-called with MiXCR into one record per CDR3 protein. The data hold 100,000 to 150,000 distinct CDR3 sequences, with 15% observed a single time. Sequenced material: CD8+ T cells sorted from PBMCs, taken 5 days after the yellow fever booster vaccination. The TCR comes from a young man who received the YFV17D yellow fever vaccine.

CDR3 bases: TGTGCCAGCAGTGTGGGGACAGCTATGAATGAGCAGTTCTTC. Its translation: CASSVGTAMNEQFF. The rearrangement uses TRBV5-5 and TRBJ2-1; 7 positions agree with TRBD1. CDR1 SGHKS and CDR2 YYEKEE come from the germline V gene (reference sequence). CDR3 length equals 14 residues. The ends lost 5 bases at V and 7 bases at J; junction bases unmatched: 9. Supplemented by reference TRBV5-5 and TRBJ2-1, the full variable domain reads DAGVTQSPTHLIKTRGQQVTLRCSPISGHKSVSWYQQVLGQGPQFIFQYYEKEERGRGNFPDRFSARQFPNYSSELNVNALLLGDSALYLCASSVGTAMNEQFFGPGTRLTVL.